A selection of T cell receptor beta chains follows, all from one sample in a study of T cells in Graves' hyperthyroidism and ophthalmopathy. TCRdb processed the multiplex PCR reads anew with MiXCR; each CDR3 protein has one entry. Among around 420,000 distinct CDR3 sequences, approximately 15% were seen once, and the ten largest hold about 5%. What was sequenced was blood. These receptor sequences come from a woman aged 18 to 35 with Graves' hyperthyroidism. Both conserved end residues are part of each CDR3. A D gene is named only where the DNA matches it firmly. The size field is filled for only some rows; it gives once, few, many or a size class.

CDR3 DNA: TGCAGCGTTCGGGGGGTCGGCTACGAGCAGTACTTC
CDR3 protein: CSVRGVGYEQYF
D gene: TRBD2
clone size: many
V gene: TRBV29-1
J gene: TRBJ2-7

CDR3 DNA: TGTGCCAGCAGCCTAAGCGGGTCGGATGAGCAGTTCTTC
CDR3 protein: CASSLSGSDEQFF
D gene: -
clone size: many
V gene: TRBV7-9
J gene: TRBJ2-1

CDR3 DNA: TGTGCCAGCAGGTTAGAAGGTGACTACAATGAGCAGTTCTTC
CDR3 protein: CASRLEGDYNEQFF
D gene: -
clone size: many
V gene: TRBV6-1
J gene: TRBJ2-1

CDR3 DNA: TGTGCCAGCAGTTTAGGGGACTTCACTGAAGCTTTCTTT
CDR3 protein: CASSLGDFTEAFF
D gene: -
clone size: few
V gene: TRBV12-3/TRBV12-4
J gene: TRBJ1-1

CDR3 DNA: TGTGCCAGCAGCATGAGACAGGGTTCCCCTTTCACAGATACGCAGTATTTT
CDR3 protein: CASSMRQGSPFTDTQYF
D gene: TRBD1
clone size: many
V gene: TRBV27
J gene: TRBJ2-3

CDR3 DNA: TGTGCCAGCAGTCACCAACTAGCGGGAGTCCCGATGTCGTGGAATGAGCAGTTCTTC
CDR3 protein: CASSHQLAGVPMSWNEQFF
D gene: TRBD2
clone size: -
V gene: TRBV28
J gene: TRBJ2-1

CDR3 DNA: TGTGCCAGCAGTGGGGGATCGGGGACCGCACTGCTGGAACCCTACGAGCAGTACTTC
CDR3 protein: CASSGGSGTALLEPYEQYF
D gene: -
clone size: -
V gene: TRBV12-3/TRBV12-4
J gene: TRBJ2-7

CDR3 DNA: TGCAGTGCTAGAACGCTAGCGGGGGGGTCCTACAATGAGCAGTTCTTC
CDR3 protein: CSARTLAGGSYNEQFF
D gene: TRBD2
clone size: -
V gene: TRBV20-1
J gene: TRBJ2-1

CDR3 DNA: TGCGCCAGCAGCCAACGGGACCTGGCCTCCTACGAGCAGTACTTC
CDR3 protein: CASSQRDLASYEQYF
D gene: -
clone size: many
V gene: TRBV4-1
J gene: TRBJ2-7

CDR3 DNA: TGCGCCAGCAGTGAAAGCCCCCCCATACCGTTCACTGAAGCTTTCTTT
CDR3 protein: CASSESPPIPFTEAFF
D gene: -
clone size: -
V gene: TRBV10-1
J gene: TRBJ1-1

CDR3 DNA: TGTGCCAGCAGCCAAGATTCAGGGGAGACCCCCTACAATGAGCAGTTCTTC
CDR3 protein: CASSQDSGETPYNEQFF
D gene: -
clone size: many
V gene: TRBV3-1
J gene: TRBJ2-1

CDR3 DNA: TGCGCCAGCCGCCTGGGCGGGAGGGCCTCCAATGAGCAGTTCTTC
CDR3 protein: CASRLGGRASNEQFF
D gene: TRBD2
clone size: many
V gene: TRBV5-1
J gene: TRBJ2-1

CDR3 DNA: TGTGCCAGCAGTTTTACGGTATCCTTGGCTTACGAGCAGTACTTC
CDR3 protein: CASSFTVSLAYEQYF
D gene: -
clone size: many
V gene: TRBV27
J gene: TRBJ2-7

CDR3 DNA: TGTGCCAGCAGCCATAGAGCGGGAGCGGGCAATGAGCAGTTCTTC
CDR3 protein: CASSHRAGAGNEQFF
D gene: TRBD2
clone size: many
V gene: TRBV12-3/TRBV12-4
J gene: TRBJ2-1

CDR3 DNA: TGTGCCAGCAGCCGGGACAGCCACACTGAAGCTTTCTTT
CDR3 protein: CASSRDSHTEAFF
D gene: TRBD1
clone size: many
V gene: TRBV6-1
J gene: TRBJ1-1

CDR3 DNA: TGTGCCAGCAGCCAGATAGCGGGAGGCTCAGATACGCAGTATTTT
CDR3 protein: CASSQIAGGSDTQYF
D gene: TRBD2
clone size: -
V gene: TRBV7-8
J gene: TRBJ2-3

CDR3 DNA: TGTGCCACCAGTGATTCCGGACAGGGTCGGAGTCAGCCCCAGCATTTT
CDR3 protein: CATSDSGQGRSQPQHF
D gene: TRBD1
clone size: -
V gene: TRBV24-1
J gene: TRBJ1-5

CDR3 DNA: TGTGCCAGCAGTTTCTGGTCTCGTTCCCGTTCCACCGATACGCAGTATTTT
CDR3 protein: CASSFWSRSRSTDTQYF
D gene: -
clone size: many
V gene: TRBV28
J gene: TRBJ2-3

CDR3 DNA: TGCAGCGTCGAGGGGACAGGGTTGCCCAACCTTTCCTACGAGCAGTACTTC
CDR3 protein: CSVEGTGLPNLSYEQYF
D gene: TRBD1
clone size: many
V gene: TRBV29-1
J gene: TRBJ2-7

CDR3 DNA: TGTGCCAGCAGCCGAGACTATAGGTTCCAAAAACTGTTTTTT
CDR3 protein: CASSRDYRFQKLFF
D gene: -
clone size: -
V gene: TRBV3-1
J gene: TRBJ1-4

CDR3 DNA: TGTGCCAGCAGACAAATTTTCGGGACAGCGAACACCGGGGAGCTGTTTTTT
CDR3 protein: CASRQIFGTANTGELFF
D gene: TRBD1
clone size: few
V gene: TRBV13
J gene: TRBJ2-2

CDR3 DNA: TGTGCCAGCAGTGAATTTGGCGGGAGGGGCTACAATGAGCAGTTCTTC
CDR3 protein: CASSEFGGRGYNEQFF
D gene: TRBD2
clone size: -
V gene: TRBV25-1
J gene: TRBJ2-1

CDR3 DNA: TGTGCCAGCAGCTACGCGCCGAGGGCTGAAGCTTTCTTT
CDR3 protein: CASSYAPRAEAFF
D gene: -
clone size: many
V gene: TRBV7-9
J gene: TRBJ1-1

CDR3 DNA: TGTGCCAGCAGTCGGACGGGGCAAGAGACCCAGTACTTC
CDR3 protein: CASSRTGQETQYF
D gene: -
clone size: many
V gene: TRBV12-3/TRBV12-4
J gene: TRBJ2-5

CDR3 DNA: TGTGCCAGCAGTTTAGGCCCCCACAATGAGCAGTTCTTC
CDR3 protein: CASSLGPHNEQFF
D gene: -
clone size: many
V gene: TRBV27
J gene: TRBJ2-1

CDR3 DNA: TGTGCCACCAGCAGAGGGTCGGTGAACACCGGGGAGCTGTTTTTT
CDR3 protein: CATSRGSVNTGELFF
D gene: -
clone size: -
V gene: TRBV15
J gene: TRBJ2-2

CDR3 DNA: TGTGCCAGCAGCCCCCTTTCTGATTCACCCCTCCACTTT
CDR3 protein: CASSPLSDSPLHF
D gene: -
clone size: few
V gene: TRBV3-1
J gene: TRBJ1-6

CDR3 DNA: TGTGCCAGCATAGGCTCTGGAAACACCATATATTTT
CDR3 protein: CASIGSGNTIYF
D gene: -
clone size: many
V gene: TRBV28
J gene: TRBJ1-3

CDR3 DNA: TGCGCCAGCAGCTTGGCCGCGAGGGTACCCACAGATACGCAGTATTTT
CDR3 protein: CASSLAARVPTDTQYF
D gene: -
clone size: -
V gene: TRBV5-1
J gene: TRBJ2-3

CDR3 DNA: TGCAGCGTTGCTGGGACAGGGATCCAAGAGACCCAGTACTTC
CDR3 protein: CSVAGTGIQETQYF
D gene: TRBD1
clone size: many
V gene: TRBV29-1
J gene: TRBJ2-5

CDR3 DNA: TGCGCCAGCAGGAGAGAAACTGAAGCTTTCTTT
CDR3 protein: CASRRETEAFF
D gene: -
clone size: many
V gene: TRBV5-1
J gene: TRBJ1-1

CDR3 DNA: TGCGCCAGGGTTAGAGGCAGGGATGACTACGAGCAGTACTTC
CDR3 protein: CARVRGRDDYEQYF
D gene: -
clone size: few
V gene: TRBV5-1
J gene: TRBJ2-7

CDR3 DNA: TGTGCCAGCCTACAGCCGGCGAACACTGAAGCTTTCTTT
CDR3 protein: CASLQPANTEAFF
D gene: -
clone size: many
V gene: TRBV6-1
J gene: TRBJ1-1

CDR3 DNA: TGCAGTGCAACCGGGACTAGCGGGAGTACCGGGGAGCTGTTTTTT
CDR3 protein: CSATGTSGSTGELFF
D gene: TRBD2
clone size: few
V gene: TRBV20-1
J gene: TRBJ2-2

CDR3 DNA: TGTGCCAGCAGTTTTTGGGGGGAGGACAGTTACTATGGCTACACCTTC
CDR3 protein: CASSFWGEDSYYGYTF
D gene: -
clone size: many
V gene: TRBV28
J gene: TRBJ1-2

CDR3 DNA: TGTGCCAGCACCCAGCGGACTAGCGGGACCCCAAAAAACATTCAGTACTTC
CDR3 protein: CASTQRTSGTPKNIQYF
D gene: TRBD2
clone size: many
V gene: TRBV7-8
J gene: TRBJ2-4

CDR3 DNA: TGTGCCAGCGGCGGGACATTCTATGGCTACACCTTC
CDR3 protein: CASGGTFYGYTF
D gene: -
clone size: many
V gene: TRBV2
J gene: TRBJ1-2

CDR3 DNA: TGTGCCAGCAGTCTCGCAGGGCCGGCCTATGGCTACACCTTC
CDR3 protein: CASSLAGPAYGYTF
D gene: -
clone size: -
V gene: TRBV27
J gene: TRBJ1-2

CDR3 DNA: TGTGCCAGCAGCTGGGGGACTAGCGGGAGTTTCACCTACGAGCAGTACTTC
CDR3 protein: CASSWGTSGSFTYEQYF
D gene: TRBD2
clone size: many
V gene: TRBV7-9
J gene: TRBJ2-7

CDR3 DNA: TGTGCCAGCAGCCCCCCCGGGACTCCGGAGTTAGGGCAGTACTTC
CDR3 protein: CASSPPGTPELGQYF
D gene: -
clone size: -
V gene: TRBV5-4
J gene: TRBJ2-7

CDR3 DNA: TGTGCCAGTAGCCGGAGGGTAGCGGGAGGGCCAGATACGCAGTATTTT
CDR3 protein: CASSRRVAGGPDTQYF
D gene: TRBD2
clone size: few
V gene: TRBV19
J gene: TRBJ2-3

CDR3 DNA: TGTGCCAGCTCACCACGAAGGGAGGAGCCCCAGCATTTT
CDR3 protein: CASSPRREEPQHF
D gene: -
clone size: many
V gene: TRBV18
J gene: TRBJ1-5

CDR3 DNA: TGTGCCTCCAGTAGGGGTCCGGGTTCACAGCCCCAGCATTTT
CDR3 protein: CASSRGPGSQPQHF
D gene: -
clone size: -
V gene: TRBV27
J gene: TRBJ1-5